The rows below give T cell receptor beta chains drawn from one sample of a study of blood T cells in healthy people across ages. TCRdb re-called the 5' RACE reads with MiXCR, one entry per CDR3 protein. The sample contains 550,000 to 650,000 distinct CDR3 sequences, less than 35% of which appear only once. Sequencing used blood. These TCRs come from a woman aged 80 or older in good health. Both conserved end residues are part of each CDR3. Each record gives: CDR3 length, D gene, J gene, V gene, clone size, CDR3 protein, CDR3 DNA. The D gene is left open where the match is weak. Not every row has a clone size; where given, it reads once, few, many or a size class.

>16|NA|TRBJ1-2|TRBV6-2/TRBV6-3|many
CASSRSDRPVVHGYTF
TGTGCCAGCAGTAGAAGCGACAGGCCCGTTGTACATGGCTACACCTTC
>13|NA|TRBJ1-5|TRBV12-3/TRBV12-4|few
CASSLQGRQPQHF
TGTGCCAGCAGTTTACAGGGGAGACAGCCCCAGCATTTT
>12|NA|TRBJ2-5|TRBV20-1|many
CSARALKETQYF
TGCAGTGCTAGAGCGCTGAAAGAGACCCAGTACTTC
>16|TRBD1|TRBJ2-3|TRBV3-1|many
CASSRHRGPGTDTQYF
TGTGCCAGCAGCCGACACAGGGGACCCGGTACAGATACGCAGTATTTT
>18|TRBD1|TRBJ1-2|TRBV7-2|NA
CASSSYWTGGMVYYGYTF
TGTGCCAGCAGCTCCTACTGGACAGGGGGCATGGTATACTATGGCTACACCTTC
>17|TRBD1|TRBJ1-1|TRBV27|NA
CASSGQGGRIWNTEAFF
TGTGCCAGCAGTGGGCAGGGGGGGCGAATTTGGAACACTGAAGCTTTCTTT
>12|NA|TRBJ1-1|TRBV20-1|NA
CSARRFSTEAFF
TGCAGTGCTAGGAGGTTTAGCACTGAAGCTTTCTTT
>14|NA|TRBJ1-2|TRBV7-2|many
CASSRQRTAYGYTF
TGTGCCAGCAGCCGACAGAGGACAGCCTATGGCTACACCTTC
>15|NA|TRBJ2-3|TRBV20-1|many
CSANPQKGRTDTQYF
TGCAGTGCCAACCCCCAGAAAGGTCGCACAGATACGCAGTATTTT
>15|NA|TRBJ2-7|TRBV15|many
CATSRDVGGHYEQYF
TGTGCCACCAGCAGAGATGTGGGGGGCCACTACGAGCAGTACTTC
>12|NA|TRBJ2-7|TRBV29-1|many
CSGGADVYEQYF
TGCAGTGGAGGGGCGGATGTCTACGAGCAGTACTTC
>15|NA|TRBJ1-2|TRBV20-1|NA
CSANGPGPQGGGYTF
TGCAGTGCTAATGGCCCGGGACCACAAGGAGGTGGCTACACCTTC
>15|NA|TRBJ2-5|TRBV6-2/TRBV6-3|few
CASGRASRVIGTQYF
TGTGCCAGCGGTAGGGCCTCGCGGGTTATTGGGACCCAGTACTTC
>14|TRBD1|TRBJ2-5|TRBV18|NA
CASSRTGPNNEQYF
TGTGCCAGCTCCCGGACAGGGCCGAACAATGAGCAGTACTTC
>17|NA|TRBJ2-6|TRBV7-2|many
CASSLVGGSSGANVLTF
TGTGCCAGCAGCTTAGTGGGGGGAAGCTCTGGGGCCAACGTCCTGACTTTC
>15|NA|TRBJ2-3|TRBV5-4|few
CASSPRGALGDTQYF
TGTGCCAGCAGTCCACGGGGGGCCCTCGGAGATACGCAGTATTTT
>15|TRBD1|TRBJ1-5|TRBV20-1|few
CSASTGQGGDQPQHF
TGCAGTGCTAGCACGGGACAGGGGGGGGATCAGCCCCAGCATTTT
>14|TRBD1|TRBJ1-4|TRBV12-3/TRBV12-4|NA
CASRPGQTNKKLFF
TGTGCCAGCAGACCGGGACAGACTAATAAAAAACTGTTTTTT
>14|NA|TRBJ2-2|TRBV7-3|NA
CASSSIVGIGELFF
TGTGCCAGCAGCTCGATAGTGGGAATCGGGGAGCTGTTTTTT
>15|TRBD2|TRBJ2-1|TRBV6-2/TRBV6-3|many
CASSRGGRSYNEQFF
TGTGCCAGCAGTCGGGGGGGCCGTTCCTACAATGAGCAGTTCTTC
>14|NA|TRBJ2-5|TRBV5-1|few
CAGSPGGRDNEQYF
TGCGCCGGCAGCCCCGGAGGCAGGGACAATGAGCAGTACTTC
>14|NA|TRBJ1-1|TRBV7-2|few
CASSPTRMNTEAFF
TGTGCCAGCAGCCCCACCCGGATGAACACTGAAGCTTTCTTT
>14|TRBD1|TRBJ1-5|TRBV16|NA
CASSRGDRDQPRHF
TGTGCCAGCAGCCGGGGGGACAGGGATCAGCCCCGGCATTTT
>16|TRBD2|TRBJ2-5|TRBV3-1|many
CASSSPSGGALETQYF
TGTGCCAGCAGCAGCCCTAGCGGGGGGGCATTAGAGACCCAGTACTTC
>13|NA|TRBJ2-1|TRBV5-1|many
CASSRASGNEQFF
TGCGCCAGCAGCAGGGCTTCGGGGAATGAGCAGTTCTTC
>14|NA|TRBJ2-7|TRBV21-1|many
CASSKGTGGAEQYF
TGTGCCAGCAGCAAAGGGACAGGGGGAGCCGAGCAGTACTTC
>17|TRBD2|TRBJ2-5|TRBV20-1|few
CSAERLAGGKHQETQYF
TGCAGTGCCGAGAGATTAGCGGGGGGGAAGCATCAAGAGACCCAGTACTTC
>15|NA|TRBJ1-6|TRBV7-8|few
CASSADGGGNSPLHF
TGTGCCAGCAGCGCGGACGGGGGAGGAAATTCACCCCTCCACTTT
>14|NA|TRBJ2-1|TRBV7-2|many
CASSLQGLGNEQFF
TGTGCCAGCAGCTTACAGGGTTTGGGTAATGAGCAGTTCTTC
>16|TRBD2|TRBJ2-7|TRBV6-6|few
CASSKRGGNSYNEQYF
TGTGCCAGCAGTAAGCGGGGGGGAAACTCCTACAATGAGCAGTACTTC
>14|NA|TRBJ1-1|TRBV7-2|NA
CASSPSRGSTEAFF
TGTGCCAGCAGCCCTTCGCGGGGGAGCACTGAAGCTTTCTTT
>15|NA|TRBJ1-2|TRBV6-6|many
CASSYSPEILYGYTF
TGTGCCAGCAGTTACTCTCCGGAAATCCTCTATGGCTACACCTTC
>12|TRBD1|TRBJ1-2|TRBV29-1|few
CSGWDRIYGYTF
TGCAGCGGGTGGGACAGGATCTATGGCTACACCTTC
>17|NA|TRBJ2-3|TRBV7-9|NA
CASSYLPLGVDPDTQYF
TGTGCCAGCAGCTACCTCCCACTAGGTGTTGACCCAGATACGCAGTATTTT
>16|TRBD2|TRBJ2-4|TRBV7-2|NA
CASSLDGGGAKNIQYF
TGTGCCAGCAGCTTAGATGGCGGGGGGGCCAAAAACATTCAGTACTTC
>13|NA|TRBJ1-1|TRBV6-2/TRBV6-3|few
CASTQPGGTEAFF
TGTGCCAGCACCCAGCCTGGGGGCACTGAAGCTTTCTTT